This T cell receptor (beta chain) was captured by sequencing in a study of shared clonotypes between healthy human individuals. In the naive CD8 group, cells lacked CD45RO and were positively selected for CCR7, so terminally differentiated effector memory CD45RA+ cells were left out. The assay was immunoSEQ multiplex PCR, and TCRdb's table has in-frame clones only and misses some. The sample lists about 2.2 million clones, 90% to 95% occurring once. The source of this sequence is a young man in good health. Some clones in this sample may be carry-over from other donors' samples. Sequences were obtained from naive CD8+ T cells from PBMCs.

CDR3 residues: CASSFAPPAEKLFF. The DNA of the CDR3 is TGTGCCAGCAGCTTTGCCCCCCCCGCGGAAAAACTGTTTTTT. The rearrangement uses TRBV7-9 and TRBJ1-4, with D unresolved. The CDR3 extends over 14 amino acids. Trimming cost V 3 bases and J 8 bases, with 13 bases left between them. Germline CDR1 and CDR2: SEHNR and FQNEAQ (reference sequence).